Below are 26 T cell receptor beta chains sequenced from a single sample in a study of T cell changes during pregnancy in multiple sclerosis. Only in-frame clones appear in the TCRdb table, and some are missing; sequencing was by immunoSEQ multiplex PCR. The table shows about 76,000 clones, with about 93% occurring only once. The material sequenced was peripheral blood, taken in the first trimester of pregnancy. Receptors originate from a female donor in good health, enrolled as a control in a pregnancy study.

The V gene is TRBV27, the J gene TRBJ1-1; D is unresolved. CDR1 and CDR2 (germline): MNHEY, SMNVEV (reference sequence). The CDR3 is 15 amino acids. V shed 0 bases and J shed 1 base, with 9 bases lying between them. The CDR3 DNA follows: TGTGCCAGCAGTTTATCCCCCAGGCAGAACACTGAAGCTTTCTTT. This codes for CASSLSPRQNTEAFF.

This rearrangement joins TRBV11-2 to TRBJ2-5; no clear D. Trimming took 5 bases from V and 1 from J, leaving 8 bases between them. Germline V lookup: CDR1 SGHAT, CDR2 FQNNGV. The CDR3 spans 13 residues. Here the CDR3 DNA reads TGTGCCAGCAGCCTCAACAGCCAAGAGACCCAGTACTTC. As protein: CASSLNSQETQYF.

This chain links TRBV5-1 with TRBJ1-1, with TRBD1 matching 7 bases. The CDR3 length is 14 residues. Per germline, CDR1 SGHRS and CDR2 YFSETQ. The V gene end was trimmed by 4 bases and the J gene end by 2 bases; junction bases not matched to a gene: 5. The CDR3 region is CASSPTGENTEAFF. The CDR3 region has the DNA TGCGCCAGCAGCCCTACAGGGGAAAACACTGAAGCTTTCTTT.

The genes are TRBV19 and TRBJ1-5; D is uncertain. This CDR3 region has 14 residues. Germline V lookup: CDR1 LNHDA, CDR2 SQIVND (reference sequence). V was shortened by 6 bases and J by 7 bases, with 16 bases between the two germline ends. CDR3 residues: CASRLREEWQPQHF. CDR3 sequence (DNA): TGTGCCAGTAGGTTGCGGGAGGAGTGGCAGCCCCAGCATTTT.

In its sample, this clone was seen a few times. The genes are TRBV21-1 and TRBJ2-7; the D call TRBD2 from the table was never checked on the DNA. TRBV21-1 is marked as a pseudogene. The CDR3 sequence is 17 residues long. The CDR3 region is CASSNHGTSGTHYEQYF. The CDR3 DNA is TGTGCCAGCAGCAATCACGGGACTAGCGGGACCCACTACGAGCAGTACTTC.

J is TRBJ2-7 and V is TRBV10-3; possible D gene TRBD2, 6 bases. Germline V gene sequence: CDR1 ENHRY, CDR2 SYGVKD. V lost 6 bases to trimming and J lost 7 bases, with 10 bases between them. The CDR3 sequence is 11 residues long. CDR3 in amino acids: CAIRSAGEQYF. The CDR3 coding sequence is TGTGCCATCAGGTCGGCGGGGGAGCAGTACTTC.

The chain recombines TRBV30 with TRBJ2-7, with 7 bases identical to TRBD1. Germline CDR1 is GTSNPN and CDR2 is SVGIG (reference sequence). Trimming took 5 bases from V and 5 from J; bases not matched to a gene: 9. The CDR3 has 13 amino acids. DNA of the CDR3: TGTGCCTGGGCGAATGACAGGGTTAACGAGCAGTACTTC. It yields the protein CAWANDRVNEQYF.

The rearrangement joins TRBV5-4 to TRBJ2-5; a weak D match, TRBD2 (7 bases). V was cut by 0 bases and J by 4 bases, with 13 bases left in between. CDR3 length: 15 amino acids. CDR1 and CDR2 (germline): SGHNT, YYREEE (reference sequence). The CDR3 region has the DNA TGTGCCAGCAGCTTGGGAGGCGGGGGCTCAGAGACCCAGTACTTC. Translating gives CASSLGGGGSETQYF. Supplemented by reference TRBV5-4 and TRBJ2-5, the full variable domain reads ETGVTQSPTHLIKTRGQQVTLRCSSQSGHNTVSWYQQALGQGPQFIFQYYREEENGRGNFPPRFSGLQFPNYSSELNVNALELDDSALYLCASSLGGGGSETQYFGPGTRLLVL.

The chain is built from TRBV7-2 and TRBJ2-3, with 11 bases aligning to TRBD2. J gave up 6 bases and V 5 bases, and 4 bases lay outside the gene matches. The CDR3 has 14 residues. Germline V gives CDR1 SGHTA, CDR2 FQGNSA. The CDR3 DNA sequence: TGTGCCAGCAGCCTTAGCGGGAGGGCGGATACGCAGTATTTT. Protein product: CASSLSGRADTQYF.

This rearrangement joins TRBV5-1 to TRBJ2-2, with D perhaps TRBD1 (6 bases). From germline, CDR1 is SGHRS and CDR2 YFSETQ. The CDR3 has 15 residues. Trimming shortened V by 4 bases and J by 3 bases, and 13 bases separated the two germline ends. The CDR3 nucleotides read TGCGCCAGCAGCCTACAGGGAACGGACACCGGGGAGCTGTTTTTT. Amino acids: CASSLQGTDTGELFF.

This clone was counted a single time. The chain couples TRBV5-1 to TRBJ2-7, with D maybe TRBD2 (5 bases). Germline-derived CDR1 and CDR2 are SGHRS and YFSETQ. This CDR3 region has 14 residues. Trimming took 2 bases from V and 3 from J, leaving 12 bases between them. This CDR3 reads CASSLVTGNYEQYF. The DNA of the CDR3 is TGCGCCAGCAGCTTAGTGACGGGGAACTACGAGCAGTACTTC.

This clone showed up just a few times. This chain joins TRBV4-1 and TRBJ1-1; D gene ambiguous. The germline V gene has CDR1 MGHRA and CDR2 YSYEKL. CDR3 length equals 13 residues. Trimming cost V 1 base and J 8 bases, with 11 bases left between them. The CDR3 bases are TGCGCCAGCAGCCAAGTGGAGGGAAAAGAAGCTTTCTTT. Amino acids: CASSQVEGKEAFF.

The V call is TRBV7-8, the J call TRBJ2-7, with a possible D match to TRBD2 (6 bases). The CDR3 spans 15 residues. Germline V gene lookup returns CDR1 SGHVS and CDR2 FQNEAQ. V was cut by 5 bases and J by 0 bases, with 14 bases left in between. The CDR3 spells CASSPGTDYSYEQYF. CDR3 sequence (DNA): TGTGCCAGCAGCCCCGGGACGGACTACTCCTACGAGCAGTACTTC.

CDR3 nucleotide sequence: TGCGCCAGCAGCTTGGCCCCAGACACCGGGGAGCTGTTTTTT. This sequence encodes CASSLAPDTGELFF. The genes are TRBV5-1 and TRBJ2-2; no reliable D call. Germline assignment: CDR1 SGHRS and CDR2 YFSETQ. The CDR3 is 14 residues long. V dropped 0 bases and J dropped 3 bases, with 6 bases sitting between them.

V gene TRBV27 combines with J gene TRBJ2-1; 11 positions agree with TRBD2. CDR1 and CDR2 from the germline V gene are MNHEY and SMNVEV (reference sequence). J gave up 15 bases and V 2 bases, and 12 bases lay outside the gene matches. The CDR3 covers 15 residues. CDR3 protein: CASSLRGSGRAHAFF. DNA of the CDR3: TGTGCCAGCAGTTTACGGGGTAGCGGGAGGGCACATGCGTTCTTC.

The gene calls are TRBV19 and TRBJ1-5; D gene uncertain. Germline lookup yields CDR1 LNHDA and CDR2 SQIVND (reference sequence). This CDR3 is built from 15 residues. V lost 3 bases and J 3 bases, leaving 12 bases between the germline ends. The CDR3 DNA follows: TGTGCCAGTAGTATTGGCAGGTCCCTCAATCAGCCCCAGCATTTT. Translating gives CASSIGRSLNQPQHF.

The chain carries TRBV6-1 and TRBJ2-1, with 7 positions matching TRBD2. V trimming: 3 bases; J trimming: 6 bases; junction bases outside the gene matches: 20. The CDR3 sequence is 19 residues long. Germline CDR1 reads MNHNS; CDR2 reads SASEGT. CDR3 residues: CASSDRAMGAGLRPNEQFF. CDR3 in DNA: TGTGCCAGCAGTGATAGGGCTATGGGAGCGGGACTCAGACCCAATGAGCAGTTCTTC.

The chain carries TRBV5-8 and TRBJ2-1; TRBD1 agrees at 8 bases. CDR3 length equals 12 residues. CDR1 is SGHTS and CDR2 is YDEGEE in the germline V gene. The ends lost 7 bases at V and 15 bases at J; junction bases unmatched: 12. The CDR3 DNA is TGTGCCAGCGACAGACAGGGGATGTTACTGTTCTTC. It yields the protein CASDRQGMLLFF.

This chain links TRBV6-1 with TRBJ2-1, with 7 bases that match TRBD1. Germline CDR1 reads MNHNS; CDR2 reads SASEGT. With V trimmed by 6 bases and J by 3 bases, 8 bases remained unmatched. The CDR3 spans 15 residues. The CDR3 bases are TGTGCCAGCAGCTCCGACAGGGATTACTACAATGAGCAGTTCTTC. Protein product: CASSSDRDYYNEQFF.

This rearrangement joins TRBV7-9 to TRBJ1-5, with D possibly TRBD1 on 5 matching bases. In germline, CDR1 is SEHNR, CDR2 FQNEAQ (reference sequence). Trimming removed 5 bases from V and 4 bases from J, with 18 bases in between. CDR3 length: 16 residues. CDR3 nucleotides: TGTGCCAGCAGCGCCAGGGAGGAAGCCGGGAATCAGCCCCAGCATTTT. Protein product: CASSAREEAGNQPQHF. Based on the CDR3 plus reference TRBV7-9 and TRBJ1-5, the full variable domain is DTGVSQNPRHKITKRGQNVTFRCDPISEHNRLYWYRQTLGQGPEFLTYFQNEAQLEKSRLLSDRFSAERPKGSFSTLEIQRTEQGDSAMYLCASSAREEAGNQPQHFGDGTRLSIL.

The chain joins TRBV7-8 to TRBJ1-1, with unresolved D. Germline V gene sequence: CDR1 SGHVS, CDR2 FQNEAQ. The CDR3 runs to 15 residues. V lost 5 bases and J lost 3, with 16 bases in between. The CDR3 loop reads CASSHREGVDTEAFF. In nucleotides, the CDR3 is TGTGCCAGCAGCCATCGGGAGGGTGTTGACACTGAAGCTTTCTTT.

With respect to this clone: The sample holds other DNA sequences that translate to the same CDR3. The chain uses TRBV27 and TRBJ2-5; tentative D call: TRBD1 (5 bases). Germline V gene data show CDR1 as MNHEY and CDR2 as SMNVEV (reference sequence). Trimming took off 1 base at V and 5 bases at J, with 8 bases between the two ends. The CDR3 sequence is 13 residues long. CDR3 in amino acids: CASSLLGAETQYF. DNA for the CDR3: TGTGCCAGCAGTTTATTAGGGGCGGAGACCCAGTACTTC.

This clone was seen a single time. This chain links TRBV28 with TRBJ2-1, with 10 bases identical to TRBD2. V lost 7 bases, J lost 7 bases, and 4 bases stayed unmatched. The CDR3 covers 13 residues. From germline, CDR1 is MDHEN and CDR2 SYDVKM. For the CDR3, the DNA is TGTGCCAGCAACGGACTAGCGGCGAATGAGCAGTTCTTC. Protein product: CASNGLAANEQFF.

The rearrangement joins TRBV2 to TRBJ2-3, with D perhaps matching TRBD1 (7 bases). V gave up 6 bases and J gave up 1 base, with 14 bases separating them. The CDR3 has 15 residues. Per the germline V gene, CDR1 is SNHLY and CDR2 is FYNNEI. The CDR3 here is CASSAGQLGTDTQYF. The CDR3 bases are TGTGCCAGCAGCGCGGGACAGTTAGGCACAGATACGCAGTATTTT.

For the CDR3, the DNA is TGTGCCAGCAGTGATGATGGGGGCAACGGCTACACCTTC. Its translation is CASSDDGGNGYTF. The rearrangement uses TRBV2 and TRBJ1-2; D perhaps matches TRBD1 (6 bases). Trimming shortened V by 3 bases and J by 8 bases, and 13 bases separated the two germline ends. The germline CDR1 and CDR2 sequences are SNHLY and FYNNEI. The CDR3 spans 13 residues.

The V call is TRBV9, the J call TRBJ2-1, with 7 bases identical to TRBD2. From germline, CDR1 is SGDLS and CDR2 YYNGEE. Germline trimming cut 7 bases from V and 2 bases from J; bases unmatched to any gene: 9. This CDR3 has 15 amino acids. CDR3 sequence: CASAAWEGPYNEQFF. DNA of the CDR3: TGTGCCAGCGCGGCGTGGGAGGGCCCCTACAATGAGCAGTTCTTC.